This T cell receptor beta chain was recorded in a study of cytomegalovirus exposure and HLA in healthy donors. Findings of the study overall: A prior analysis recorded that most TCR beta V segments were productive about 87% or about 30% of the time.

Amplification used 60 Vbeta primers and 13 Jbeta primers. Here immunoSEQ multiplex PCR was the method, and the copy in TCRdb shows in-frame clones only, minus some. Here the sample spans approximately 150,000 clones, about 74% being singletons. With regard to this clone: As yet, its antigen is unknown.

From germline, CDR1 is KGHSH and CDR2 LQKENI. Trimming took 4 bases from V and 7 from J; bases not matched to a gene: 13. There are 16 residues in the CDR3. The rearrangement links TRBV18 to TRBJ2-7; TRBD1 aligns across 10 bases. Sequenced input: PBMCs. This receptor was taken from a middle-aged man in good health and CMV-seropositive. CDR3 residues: CASSRRPGQGMGEQYF. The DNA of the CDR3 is TGTGCCAGCTCACGAAGACCGGGACAGGGGATGGGGGAGCAGTACTTC.